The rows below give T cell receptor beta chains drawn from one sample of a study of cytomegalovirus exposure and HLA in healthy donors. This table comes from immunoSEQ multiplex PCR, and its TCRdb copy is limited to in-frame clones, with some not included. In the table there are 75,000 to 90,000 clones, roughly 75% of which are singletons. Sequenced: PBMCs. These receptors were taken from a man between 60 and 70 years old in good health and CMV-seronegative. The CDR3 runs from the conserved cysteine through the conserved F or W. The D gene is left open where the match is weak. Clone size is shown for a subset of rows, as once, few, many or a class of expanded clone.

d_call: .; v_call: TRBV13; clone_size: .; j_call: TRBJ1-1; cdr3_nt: TGTGCCAGCACCTCCCTGCCGACAGGGAACACTGAAGCTTTCTTT; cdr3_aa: CASTSLPTGNTEAFF
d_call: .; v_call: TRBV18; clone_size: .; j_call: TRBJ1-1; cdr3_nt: TGTGCCAGCTCACTCTGGACAAACACTGAAGCTTTCTTT; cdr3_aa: CASSLWTNTEAFF
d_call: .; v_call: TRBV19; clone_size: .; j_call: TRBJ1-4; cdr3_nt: TGTGCCAGTAGGAACCCGACAGGCCCTAATGAAAAACTGTTTTTT; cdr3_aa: CASRNPTGPNEKLFF
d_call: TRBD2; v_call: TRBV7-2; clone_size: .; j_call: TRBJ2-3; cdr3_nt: TGTGCCAGCAGCTTGACTAGCGGGGGGGCGGTAGATACGCAGTATTTT; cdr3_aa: CASSLTSGGAVDTQYF
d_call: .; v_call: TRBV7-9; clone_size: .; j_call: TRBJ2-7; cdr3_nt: TGTGCCAGCAGCGGAACCACTGGGGGGAGGACCTACGAGCAGTACTTC; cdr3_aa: CASSGTTGGRTYEQYF
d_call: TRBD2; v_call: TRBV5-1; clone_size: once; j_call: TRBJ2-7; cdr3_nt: TGCGCCAGCAGCCGGACTAGCGGGGGGACCCTGGACGAGCAGTACTTC; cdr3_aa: CASSRTSGGTLDEQYF
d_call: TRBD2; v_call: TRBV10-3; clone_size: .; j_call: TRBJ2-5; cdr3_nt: TGTGCCATCAGTGAGTCGCCCCCCGGGAGGAAAGGCGAAGAGACCCAGTACTTC; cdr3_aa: CAISESPPGRKGEETQYF
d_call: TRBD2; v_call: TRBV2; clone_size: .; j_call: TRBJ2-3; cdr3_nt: TGTGCCAGCCCCCGGGGGGAAGGTACGCAGTATTTT; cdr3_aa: CASPRGEGTQYF
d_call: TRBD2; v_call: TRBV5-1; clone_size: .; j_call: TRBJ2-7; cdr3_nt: TGCGCCAGCAGCTCTCCGGGGGCGGGGGGTACCAACGAGCAGTACTTC; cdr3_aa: CASSSPGAGGTNEQYF
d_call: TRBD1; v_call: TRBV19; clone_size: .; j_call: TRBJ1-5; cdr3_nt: TGTGCCAGTAGTATGGACAGGGTTTCTCACCAGCCCCAGCATTTT; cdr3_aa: CASSMDRVSHQPQHF
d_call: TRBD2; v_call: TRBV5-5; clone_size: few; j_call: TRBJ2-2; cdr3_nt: TGTGCCAGCAGCCGTACGACTAGCGGGGCGAACACCGGGGAGCTGTTTTTT; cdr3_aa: CASSRTTSGANTGELFF
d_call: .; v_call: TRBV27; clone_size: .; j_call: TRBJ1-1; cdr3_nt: TGTGCCAGCAGTTATCGGCAGGCGGGGGTAACTGAAGCTTTCTTT; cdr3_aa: CASSYRQAGVTEAFF
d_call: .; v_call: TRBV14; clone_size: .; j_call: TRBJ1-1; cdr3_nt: TGTGCCAGCAGCCCTGGGGGGGGGCAAAGCACTGAAGCTTTCTTT; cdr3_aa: CASSPGGGQSTEAFF
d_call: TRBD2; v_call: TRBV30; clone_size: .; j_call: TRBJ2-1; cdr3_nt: TGTGCCTGCCTCCAGCTAGCGGGGGGCCTGTTCTTC; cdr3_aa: CACLQLAGGLFF
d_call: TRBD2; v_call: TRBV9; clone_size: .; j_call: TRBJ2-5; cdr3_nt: TGTGCCAGCAGCCCCCGGACTAGCGGGGTGGGCGAGACCCAGTACTTC; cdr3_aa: CASSPRTSGVGETQYF
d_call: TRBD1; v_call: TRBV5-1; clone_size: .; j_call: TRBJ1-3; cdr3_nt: TGCGCCAGCAGCGTACAACAGGGGTTCTCTGGAAACACCATATATTTT; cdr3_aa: CASSVQQGFSGNTIYF
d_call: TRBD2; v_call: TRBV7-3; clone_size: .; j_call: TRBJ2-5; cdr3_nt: TGTGCCAGCAGCAGACAGGGTGCGAAGCGGGGGGATTGGGAGACCCAGTACTTC; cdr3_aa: CASSRQGAKRGDWETQYF
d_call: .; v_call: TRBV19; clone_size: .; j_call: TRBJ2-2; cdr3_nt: TGTGCCAGTAGTATCGGAGCCAACACCGGGGAGCTGTTTTTT; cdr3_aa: CASSIGANTGELFF
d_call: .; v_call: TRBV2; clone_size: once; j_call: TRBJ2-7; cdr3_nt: TGTGCCAGCAGTGGGGGGGGCCCCCTTGGCTACGAGCAGTACTTC; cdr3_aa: CASSGGGPLGYEQYF
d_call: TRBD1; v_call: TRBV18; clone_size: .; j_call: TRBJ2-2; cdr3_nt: TGTGCCAGCTCACCAGGGGACAGGCTAAACACCGGGGAGCTGTTTTTT; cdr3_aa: CASSPGDRLNTGELFF
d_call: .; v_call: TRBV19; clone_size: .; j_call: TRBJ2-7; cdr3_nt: TGTGCCAGTAGTATAGGTGCTGGAGGATCCTACGAGCAGTACTTC; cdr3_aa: CASSIGAGGSYEQYF
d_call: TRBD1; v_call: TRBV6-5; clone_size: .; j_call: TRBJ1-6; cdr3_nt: TGTGCCAGCACCGCCGACAGGGTAAATTCACCCCTCCACTTT; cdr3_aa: CASTADRVNSPLHF
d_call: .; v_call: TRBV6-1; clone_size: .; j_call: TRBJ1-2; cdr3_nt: TGTGCCAGCAGTGAAGCGGGGAACCGGGGGGCTCACTATGGCTACACCTTC; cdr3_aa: CASSEAGNRGAHYGYTF
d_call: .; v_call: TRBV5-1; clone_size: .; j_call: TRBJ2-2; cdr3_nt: TGCGCCAGCAGCTTGGGGGGGCAAGTCCGGGAGCTGTTTTTT; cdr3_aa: CASSLGGQVRELFF
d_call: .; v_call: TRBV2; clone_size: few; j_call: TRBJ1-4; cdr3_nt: TGTGCCAGCATGAGGCAGGGAAATGAAAAACTGTTTTTT; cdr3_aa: CASMRQGNEKLFF
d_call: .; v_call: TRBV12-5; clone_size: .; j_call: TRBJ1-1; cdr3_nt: TGTGCTAGTGGTTTCTCGGTGGGGCAGGAGAACACTGAAGCTTTCTTT; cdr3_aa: CASGFSVGQENTEAFF
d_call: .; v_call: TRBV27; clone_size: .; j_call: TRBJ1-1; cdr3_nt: TGTGCCAGCAGTTTAGGGGGGAGCTTGAACACTGAAGCTTTCTTT; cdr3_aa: CASSLGGSLNTEAFF
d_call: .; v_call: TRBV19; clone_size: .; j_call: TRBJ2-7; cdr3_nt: TGTGCCAGTAGTACCAGCTCCTACGAGCAGTACTTC; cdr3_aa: CASSTSSYEQYF
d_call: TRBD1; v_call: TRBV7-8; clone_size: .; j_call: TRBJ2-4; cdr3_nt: TGTGCCAGCAGCTTTGGACAGGCAAACATTCAGTACTTC; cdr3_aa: CASSFGQANIQYF
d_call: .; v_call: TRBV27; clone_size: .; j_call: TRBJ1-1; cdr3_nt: TGTGCCAGCAGTTTAAACCGACAGAGTACTGAAGCTTTCTTT; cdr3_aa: CASSLNRQSTEAFF
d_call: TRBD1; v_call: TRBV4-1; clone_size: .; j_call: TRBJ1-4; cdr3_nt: TGCGCCAGCAGCCAAGATGAGGACCGGAGGGGGCGATTTAATGAAAAACTGTTTTTT; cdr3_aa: CASSQDEDRRGRFNEKLFF
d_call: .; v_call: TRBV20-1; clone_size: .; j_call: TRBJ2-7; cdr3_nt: TGCAGTGCTAGATCCCGGAGCGAGCAGTACTTC; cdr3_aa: CSARSRSEQYF
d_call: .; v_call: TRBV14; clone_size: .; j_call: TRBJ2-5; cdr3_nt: TGTGCCAGCAGCCCAAGACTGGGAGAGACCCAGTACTTC; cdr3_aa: CASSPRLGETQYF
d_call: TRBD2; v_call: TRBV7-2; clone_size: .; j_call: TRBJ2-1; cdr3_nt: TGTGCCAGCAGCTTAGACGGACTAGCGGGCCCTAATGAGCAGTTCTTC; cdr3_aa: CASSLDGLAGPNEQFF
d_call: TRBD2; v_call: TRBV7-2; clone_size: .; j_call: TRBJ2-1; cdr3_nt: TGTGCCAGCAGCCCCTGGACTAGCGGGGGGGTGGGGACCAACAATGAGCAGTTCTTC; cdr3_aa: CASSPWTSGGVGTNNEQFF
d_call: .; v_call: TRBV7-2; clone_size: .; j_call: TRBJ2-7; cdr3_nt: TGTGCCAGCAGGCAGGGGACGGCCTACGAGCAGTACTTC; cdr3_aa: CASRQGTAYEQYF
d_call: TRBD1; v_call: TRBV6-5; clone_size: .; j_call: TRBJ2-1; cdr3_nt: TGTGCCAGCAGTTACTCGACAGGGTCGTATGAGCAGTTCTTC; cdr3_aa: CASSYSTGSYEQFF
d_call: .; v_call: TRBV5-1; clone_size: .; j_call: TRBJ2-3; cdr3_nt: TGCGCCAGCAGCTTTTCCGGGAGCACAGATACGCAGTATTTT; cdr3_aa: CASSFSGSTDTQYF
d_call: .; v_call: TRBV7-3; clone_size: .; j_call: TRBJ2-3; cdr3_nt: TGTGCCAGCAGCTCGACCGCCGGGGGTGATACGCAGTATTTT; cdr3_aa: CASSSTAGGDTQYF
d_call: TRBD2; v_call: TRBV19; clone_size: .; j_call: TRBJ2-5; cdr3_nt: TGTGCCAGTAGGGGCCCTAGCGGGGGGGCCGGATGGGAGACCCAGTACTTC; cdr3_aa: CASRGPSGGAGWETQYF